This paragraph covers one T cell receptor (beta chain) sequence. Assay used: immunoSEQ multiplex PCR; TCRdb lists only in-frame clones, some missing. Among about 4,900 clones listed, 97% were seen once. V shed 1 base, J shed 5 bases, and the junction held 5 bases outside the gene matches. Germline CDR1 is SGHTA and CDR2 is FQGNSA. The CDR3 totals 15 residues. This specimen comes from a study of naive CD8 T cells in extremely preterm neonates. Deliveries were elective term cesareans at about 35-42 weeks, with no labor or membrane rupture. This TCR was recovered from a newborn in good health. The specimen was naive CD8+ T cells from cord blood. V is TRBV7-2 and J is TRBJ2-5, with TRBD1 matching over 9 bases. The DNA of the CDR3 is TGTGCCAGCAGCTTAGGACAGGGGGGAGGCGAGACCCAGTACTTC. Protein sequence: CASSLGQGGGETQYF.